The source of this T cell receptor (beta chain) is a study of neurological immune-mediated disorders (dated by TCRdb to the late 2010s). About the investigation overall: Among the approximately 34 multiple sclerosis patients, approximately 30 had relapsing-remitting MS and 3 had secondary progressive MS. Using UMI-based sequencing, the study compared peripheral blood TCR-beta repertoires from patients with HTLV-I-associated myelopathy (HAM/TSP), patients with multiple sclerosis, and healthy controls. Longitudinal samples, technical triplicates and paired sorted CD4+ and CD8+ T-cell subsets, alongside PBMC samples, were included among the approximately 110 TCR-beta libraries. Of the 68 subjects in the cohort, about 14 were HAM/TSP patients, roughly 34 were multiple sclerosis patients, and some 20 were healthy controls. Results the study describes overall, beyond this receptor: The MS cluster was not associated with any clinical or MRI features, and the authors stated that larger cohorts are needed. The highest TCR clonal expansion was observed in HAM/TSP patients, whereas the lowest was observed in MS patients, even when compared with healthy controls. In a phylogenetic analysis, the repertoires of 18 out of 34 MS patients fell into a single cluster of related CDR3 sequences, pointing to a possible signature at the repertoire level. Across subjects, expanded clones never shared an identical CDR3 amino acid sequence, which suggests that the TCR-beta repertoires in every group were private.

CDR3 length: 13 amino acids, cysteine to phenylalanine. The entry retains the CDR3 DNA only, 39 bases that are in frame from base 1. CDR1 and CDR2 were assigned from the germline V gene as SGHVS and FNYEAQ. Deletion took 10 bases off V and 3 bases off J, with a span of 15 bases between the germline ends. Unsorted PBMC libraries were generated from 2 million PBMCs stored in RNAlater at -80 °C until RNA extraction. Multiple sclerosis patients were enrolled in a US clinical protocol evaluating disease progression by magnetic resonance imaging. Peripheral blood was subjected to Ficoll-Hypaque density gradient centrifugation to isolate PBMCs, which were then cryopreserved in liquid nitrogen. This clonotype was detected ten times or more. Its binding antigen is unknown. Base qualities are not provided; no much larger clone lies one nucleotide away. cDNA was synthesized by template-switch 5'RACE using a primer with a 10-nucleotide random unique molecular identifier that tagged each TCR transcript. Every sequencing run covered 15-18 subjects and yielded more than 160 million TCR-beta sequences. The RNeasy kit was used for extraction of total RNA. The KAPA Real-time Library Amplification kit was used to amplify TCR-beta VDJ regions with primers for the TCR constant region and the 5'RACE anchor. Sample indexes and Illumina adaptors were added in a first PCR, after which library yield was increased in a second PCR. After purification with Ampure beads, the TCR product of roughly 650 bp was size-selected on a 2% E-gel SizeSelection system. Before pooling, libraries had their quality checked on a Bioanalyzer, their concentration measured with Qubit, and their quantity determined with the Kapa Library Quantification kit. Libraries were sequenced paired-end 2 x 150 bp on an Illumina HiSeq 2500. To increase sequence diversity, roughly 24-32% phiX was spiked into each library pool. From the authors' description of their analysis: The UMI-based MiGEC pipeline processed quality-filtered reads and removed over 80% of raw TCR sequences during error correction. VDJ genes were aligned to IMGT germline references, and clonotypes were defined by unique CDR3 amino acid sequence plus V-J genes. Clonal expansion, Shannon diversity and CDR3 relatedness (CalcPairwiseDistances, ClusterSamples) were evaluated with VDJtools, and phylogenetic trees were built with CLCbio workbench. Using coefficient-of-variation modelling across technical triplicates, the study counted a clone as expanded if it had at least 8 unique UMIs. Using fastp at Q25 and MiXCR, TCRdb reprocessed the public reads and kept productive beta chains. Every distinct CDR3 protein forms one entry, paired with its most common genes and DNA. The V and J calls, along with clone size, are taken from TCRdb and not from the paper's own processing. The sample profile shows under 75,000 distinct CDR3 sequences; around 5% of them were found once. The ten largest clones represent about 5% of the sample.

The receptor was derived from a human donor with multiple sclerosis. The donor label of this sample is uncertain. Sample: PBMCs. Rearrangement joined TRBV7-6 to TRBJ1-1; a tentative D match to TRBD1 spans 6 bases. The nucleotides read TGTGCCACCAGAATACAGGGTTACACTGAAGCTTTCTTT. Translated, this gives CATRIQGYTEAFF.